This TCR beta chain was identified during a study of cytomegalovirus exposure and HLA in healthy donors (dated by TCRdb to the late 2010s). The study in broad terms: The roughly 670 repertoires of the first cohort and the 95 to 150 validation repertoires were produced on the same platform, according to a later analysis. The aim of the study was to test whether cataloging public T cell receptors could identify signatures of past pathogen exposure. In addition to the first cohort of approximately 650 subjects, a separate validation cohort of 130 or so different subjects was used. To predict cytomegalovirus infection status, the study brought together high-throughput TCR immunosequencing, statistical association of individual TCRs with disease status, and machine learning. Broad study findings and their caveats: A later analysis lacked HLA typing for the validation cohort, so it scored co-occurrence in that cohort across all 110 or so repertoires. In both the original and validation cohorts, the classifier was reported to diagnose cytomegalovirus status with high specificity and sensitivity. In the study, around 160 TCR beta chains were listed as associated with cytomegalovirus. While some public TCRs were present in many individuals, most TCR sequences turned up only very rarely across donors. In vitro tests confirmed that three of the cytomegalovirus-associated TCR beta chains recognize cytomegalovirus antigens. In a later analysis, TCRs clustered in the first cohort were found to also tend to co-occur in the roughly 120 validation repertoires, with over 90% of cluster scores above 0. It was suggested by the authors that the approach could potentially be generalized to other disease states and immunological phenotypes.

The receptor library was made with the immunoSEQ multiplex PCR assay. On the study's bioinformatics: To diagnose cytomegalovirus status from the catalog of TCR beta chain sequences, a statistical classification framework was built. The clones in this table, taken by TCRdb from immuneACCESS, are in-frame only. Not every clone is retained; where verified, under half of the shortfall comes from an unresolved V gene, and the cause of the rest is unknown. V, J and clone size derive from that table, while D and trimming were established from the DNA sequence. The sample table contains 180,000 or so clones; only one count was recorded for approximately 87% of them. The ten biggest clones cover roughly 1.4% of the sample. As for this clone: Its antigen is still unknown. Per-nucleotide qualities are absent, and no much larger clonotype sits a single base away.

The CDR3, from cysteine to phenylalanine, totals 15 residues. Kept here is only the CDR3 DNA, which spans 45 bases and is read in frame from base 1. CDR1 and CDR2 (SGHVS, FNYEAQ) derive from the germline V gene. V ends up 4 bases short and J 5 bases short, with an unmatched junction base count of 10. The donors belonged to the validation cohort of approximately 130 subjects, which was separate from the roughly 700-subject first cohort. The chain couples TRBV7-6 to TRBJ2-7, and 8 bases in between align with TRBD2. The specimen sequenced was PBMCs. This clonotype was obtained from a woman in her 30s in good health and CMV-seronegative. The nucleotide sequence reads TGTGCCAGCAGCTCGTTAAGCGGGGGCCCCGACGAGCAGTACTTC. This gives the protein CASSSLSGGPDEQYF.